Below, 12 T cell receptor beta chains from the same sample are listed, as sequenced in a study of regulatory T cells in long-lasting Graves disease (dated by TCRdb to the early 2020s). Preparation of the library involved multiplex PCR. The sequencer listed for this sample is Illumina HiSeq 4000. To build TCR beta libraries, CDR3 regions were amplified by Arm-PCR using iRepertoire HTBI primers. The public reads were quality trimmed at Q25 with fastp and then assembled into clones with MiXCR by TCRdb, keeping productive beta chains. Rows are combined by CDR3 protein, so each entry shows the most common genes and DNA. In all, the sample holds under 300,000 distinct CDR3 sequences, and 20% to 25% of those were seen once. The top ten clones comprise approximately 15% of the sample. The intended sense of this specimen's time point label: newly diagnosed GD, antithyroid drugs for less than 3 months. For both TCR sequencing and RNA sequencing, RNA was extracted from PBMCs using TRIzol.

The sequences come from peripheral blood mononuclear cells (PBMCs), collected at new diagnosis, from a patient treated with antithyroid drugs. All receptors come from a female donor with Graves disease.

The sample holds many counts of this clonotype. The rearrangement links TRBV20-1 to TRBJ2-1; 8 nucleotides match TRBD2. The CDR3 extends over 23 amino acids. After removal of 0 bases from V and 0 bases from J, the junction contained 25 bases not matched to a gene. Germline assignment: CDR1 DFQATT and CDR2 SNEGSKA (reference sequence). CDR3: CSAREAGLKRGTSGNPSYNEQFF. CDR3 sequence (DNA): TGCAGTGCTAGAGAGGCGGGACTCAAACGGGGCACTAGCGGAAACCCCTCCTACAATGAGCAGTTCTTC.

About this clonotype: This sequence is one base from a far larger clone and is likely a read error. The genes are TRBV3-1 and TRBJ2-1, with TRBD2 identical over 8 bases. The last part of the DNA fits TRBJ2-5 better; the J call may be wrong. The length of the CDR3 is 14 residues. Per the germline V gene, CDR1 is LGHDT and CDR2 is YNNKEL (reference sequence). Here the CDR3 DNA reads TGTGCCCGCACCTCGAGCGGGAGAGAAGAGACCCAGTACTTC. Amino acids: CARTSSGREETQYF.

A remark on this clonotype: A far larger clone is a single base away, which makes a read error likely. The chain has TRBV9 and TRBJ2-2, with D perhaps assigned TRBD1 or TRBD2 (5 bases each). Germline V CDR1 and CDR2: SGDLS, YYNGEE. CDR3 length equals 13 residues. V lost 5 bases and J lost 10, with 15 bases in between. Here the CDR3 reads CASSGEGWEELFF. Written as DNA, the CDR3 is TGTGCCAGCAGTGGTGAGGGGTGGGAGGAGCTGTTTTTT.

With regard to this clonotype: A much larger clone lies a single base off, so this may be a read error. The CDR3: CASSLDRVTEQFF. CDR3 DNA: TGTGCCAGCAGCCTGGACAGGGTCACTGAGCAGTTCTTC. V is TRBV28 and J is TRBJ2-3, with TRBD1 identical over 8 bases. Judging by the DNA end, TRBJ2-1 fits better; the J call may be wrong. CDR1 is MDHEN, CDR2 SYDVKM, per germline. The CDR3 length is 13 residues.

This clonotype was counted ten times or more. The rearrangement links TRBV28 to TRBJ1-2; TRBD1 aligns across 11 bases. V was clipped by 8 bases and J by 4 bases; unmatched bases: 3. The length of the CDR3 is 13 residues. The germline gives CDR1 MDHEN, CDR2 SYDVKM. CDR3 sequence: CASGGTGGYGYTF. The DNA for the CDR3 is TGTGCCAGCGGGGGGACAGGGGGCTATGGCTACACCTTC.

This clonotype has a count of ten or more. The chain couples TRBV7-2 to TRBJ2-7; 14 bases map to TRBD2. The CDR3 consists of 18 residues. V trimming: 5 bases; J trimming: 0 bases; junction bases outside the gene matches: 9. Germline CDR1 reads SGHTA; CDR2 reads FQGNSA. The CDR3 region is CASSPRLAGGRSSYEQYF. CDR3 DNA: TGTGCCAGCAGCCCTCGACTAGCGGGAGGGAGGAGCTCCTACGAGCAGTACTTC.

This clonotype has ten or more counts. The rearrangement joins TRBV7-2 to TRBJ2-1; D gene uncertain. The CDR3 has 15 amino acids. V was shortened by 3 bases and J by 4 bases, with 13 bases between the two germline ends. The germline V gene has CDR1 SGHTA and CDR2 FQGNSA. This chain's CDR3 is CASSFIWGIYNEQFF. In DNA form, the CDR3 reads TGTGCCAGCAGCTTTATTTGGGGTATTTACAATGAGCAGTTCTTC.

This clonotype was detected many times. This chain connects TRBV28 to TRBJ2-1; 8 positions match TRBD2. The germline V gene has CDR1 MDHEN and CDR2 SYDVKM. The trim removed 3 bases at V and 6 bases at J, leaving 7 bases unmatched. The CDR3 extends over 15 amino acids. CDR3 DNA: TGTGCCAGCAGTTTTCCCCGGGAGGGCCGCAATGAGCAGTTCTTC. Residues: CASSFPREGRNEQFF. Variable domain in full (rest from reference TRBV28 and TRBJ2-1): DVKVTQSSRYLVKRTGEKVFLECVQDMDHENMFWYRQDPGLGLRLIYFSYDVKMKEKGDIPEGYSVSREKKERFSLILESASTNQTSMYLCASSFPREGRNEQFFGPGTRLTVL.

This clonotype was counted many times. The chain carries TRBV5-1 and TRBJ2-1; D might be TRBD1 (6 bases). V lost 4 bases and J lost 7, with 15 bases in between. The CDR3 spans 14 residues. CDR1 is SGHRS, CDR2 YFSETQ, per germline. CDR3 nucleotides: TGCGCCAGCAGCCGTACACAGGGAACAAATGAGCAGTTCTTC. Translation gives CASSRTQGTNEQFF. The entire variable domain, with the rest obtained from reference TRBV5-1 and TRBJ2-1, is as follows: KAGVTQTPRYLIKTRGQQVTLSCSPISGHRSVSWYQQTPGQGLQFLFEYFSETQRNKGNFPGRFSGRQFSNSRSEMNVSTLELGDSALYLCASSRTQGTNEQFFGPGTRLTVL.

This clonotype was picked up many times. V and J are TRBV12-3 or TRBV12-4 and TRBJ2-1; D gene unclear. The V end lost 6 bases, the J end lost 7 bases, and 16 bases lay between the germline ends. The CDR3 runs to 14 residues. CDR3 sequence (DNA): TGTGCCAGCAGCGACTCACTTCTAGAGAATGAGCAGTTCTTC. As protein: CASSDSLLENEQFF.

This clonotype showed up just a few times. This chain links TRBV5-4 with TRBJ2-1; 8 bases map to TRBD2. The germline CDR1 and CDR2 sequences are SGHNT and YYREEE (reference sequence). The CDR3 is 14 amino acids. V lost 4 bases, J lost 5 bases, and 5 bases stayed unmatched. As DNA, the CDR3 is TGTGCCAGCAGCCCGGGAGGGGTACACAATGAGCAGTTCTTC. It yields the protein CASSPGGVHNEQFF.

Relative to its sample, this clonotype is medium-sized. V gene TRBV2 combines with J gene TRBJ2-5, with TRBD1 matching 7 bases. CDR3 length equals 14 residues. V was clipped by 6 bases and J by 4 bases; unmatched bases: 8. The germline V gene encodes CDR1 SNHLY and CDR2 FYNNEI. The CDR3 DNA sequence: TGTGCCAGCAGCAATACAGGGGAAGTAGAGACCCAGTACTTC. This gives the protein CASSNTGEVETQYF.